This T cell receptor beta chain was found in a study of CD8+ T cells in alopecia areata. Study-level background: A regimen of oral tofacitinib, 5 to 10 mg twice daily, was given to treated patients.

CDR3 length: 13 amino acids. Germline CDR1 is SQVTM and CDR2 is ANQGSEA. V was clipped by 6 bases and J by 7 bases, with 17 bases between them. Extraction and reverse transcription of RNA yielded cDNA as the sequencing template. The method was immunoSEQ multiplex PCR; TCRdb's version includes in-frame clones alone and lacks a portion of them. Of a few hundred thousand clones in the sample, roughly two thirds were seen once. This specimen was CD4+ T cells sorted from blood, taken at week 0. The sequence was obtained from a human donor with alopecia areata. The gene calls are TRBV29-1 and TRBJ2-3; the D gene is possibly TRBD1 (6 bases). Here the CDR3 DNA reads TGCAGCGTGGGGGCTGGGGCACTCAATACGCAGTATTTT. Its translation: CSVGAGALNTQYF.